These 11 T cell receptor beta chains originate from one sample sequenced in a study of T cell responses to AZD1222 COVID-19 vaccine (dated by TCRdb to about 2021). Per the publication, the time point label means: baseline before first vaccination. Library creation used the immunoSEQ multiplex PCR assay. TCRdb limited this immuneACCESS table to in-frame rearrangements with V and J called. A share of clones is missing; checked studies link under half to unresolved V genes, and the rest is unexplained. The sample records approximately 92,000 clones, roughly nine tenths of which are singletons. The ten largest clones capture roughly 7.5% of the sample. Here the sequenced sample was peripheral blood, taken on day 0 of AZD1222 vaccination. The receptors stem from an adult in good health.

The rearrangement links TRBV6-6 to TRBJ1-2; 7 bases match TRBD1. CDR3 size: 13 residues. Germline values: CDR1 MNHNY, CDR2 SVGAGI (reference sequence). J lost 3 bases, V lost 6 bases, and 4 bases had no gene match. CDR3 in DNA: TGTGCCAGCAGAAGGGACAGCCACTATGGCTACACCTTC. Its translation: CASRRDSHYGYTF.

The chain uses TRBV4-3 and TRBJ2-7, with D perhaps matching TRBD1 or TRBD2 (5 bases each). Trimming left V 0 bases short and J 2 bases short, with 17 bases between. The CDR3 runs to 17 residues. Germline values: CDR1 LGHNA, CDR2 YSLEER. The CDR3 sequence: CASSQDPQGRGAYEQYF. CDR3 DNA sequence: TGCGCCAGCAGCCAAGATCCTCAGGGAAGGGGAGCCTACGAGCAGTACTTC.

The chain carries TRBV2 and TRBJ1-2; maybe TRBD1 (6 bases). CDR1 and CDR2 from the germline V gene are SNHLY and FYNNEI. Trimming left V 2 bases short and J 3 bases short, with 10 bases between. There are 14 residues in the CDR3. CDR3 residues: CASSELGGHYGYTF. CDR3 nucleotide sequence: TGTGCCAGCAGTGAACTGGGGGGGCACTATGGCTACACCTTC.

The CDR3 loop is CASSLHVGVKNIQYF. The CDR3 coding sequence is TGTGCCAGCAGCCTGCATGTCGGGGTCAAAAACATTCAGTACTTC. The V gene is TRBV7-9, the J gene TRBJ2-4; a possible D gene is TRBD2 (5 bases). Trimming shortened V by 5 bases and J by 3 bases, and 14 bases separated the two germline ends. There are 15 residues in the CDR3. CDR1 and CDR2 (germline): SEHNR, FQNEAQ (reference sequence). The complete variable domain, with remaining parts taken from reference TRBV7-9 and TRBJ2-4, reads DTGVSQNPRHKITKRGQNVTFRCDPISEHNRLYWYRQTLGQGPEFLTYFQNEAQLEKSRLLSDRFSAERPKGSFSTLEIQRTEQGDSAMYLCASSLHVGVKNIQYFGAGTRLSVL.

The chain joins TRBV4-1 to TRBJ2-1; tentative D call: TRBD2 (5 bases). Trimming pared 2 bases from V and 7 bases from J, leaving 21 bases between. CDR1 and CDR2 (germline): MGHRA, YSYEKL. CDR3 length: 17 amino acids. This CDR3 is CASSQYPSAVPGNEQFF. The DNA for the CDR3 is TGCGCCAGCAGCCAATACCCATCGGCCGTACCGGGAAATGAGCAGTTCTTC.

The rearrangement links TRBV9 to TRBJ1-4; D gene uncertain. The germline gives CDR1 SGDLS, CDR2 YYNGEE. V lost 0 bases and J 8 bases, leaving 8 bases between the germline ends. This CDR3 has 13 amino acids. Written as DNA, the CDR3 is TGTGCCAGCAGCGTAGATCCGTCCGAAAAACTGTTTTTT. This translates into CASSVDPSEKLFF.

The V gene is TRBV4-2, the J gene TRBJ1-2; D perhaps matches TRBD1 (6 bases). This CDR3 is 15 amino acids long. V shed 4 bases and J shed 1 base, with 13 bases lying between them. Germline values: CDR1 LGHNA, CDR2 YNFKEQ. CDR3 protein: CASSLAGAVNYGYTF. CDR3 DNA sequence: TGTGCCAGCAGCCTAGCAGGGGCCGTTAACTATGGCTACACCTTC.

The rearrangement uses TRBV9 and TRBJ2-1, with a weak D call TRBD2 (6 bases). The V end was cut by 4 bases, the J end by 4 bases, with 15 bases between. The germline gives CDR1 SGDLS, CDR2 YYNGEE. The CDR3 runs 15 residues. This CDR3 reads CASSTYGTGYNEQFF. The CDR3 DNA sequence: TGTGCCAGCAGCACCTACGGGACTGGATACAATGAGCAGTTCTTC.

V and J are TRBV2 and TRBJ1-6; 9 bases agree with TRBD1. This CDR3 spans 14 amino acids. Trimming cost V 6 bases and J 9 bases; bases outside gene matches: 6. Per the germline V gene, CDR1 is SNHLY and CDR2 is FYNNEI. CDR3 in amino acids: CASSSQGASSPLHF. The CDR3 bases are TGTGCCAGCAGCTCACAGGGGGCAAGTTCACCCCTCCACTTT. The whole variable domain, filled in from reference TRBV2 and TRBJ1-6, reads EPEVTQTPSHQVTQMGQEVILRCVPISNHLYFYWYRQILGQKVEFLVSFYNNEISEKSEIFDDQFSVERPDGSNFTLKIRSTKLEDSAMYFCASSSQGASSPLHFGNGTRLTVT.

The chain carries TRBV7-3 and TRBJ2-5; D ambiguous. V was cut by 2 bases and J by 5 bases, with 12 bases left in between. Germline CDR1 SGHTA, CDR2 FQGTGA. The CDR3 is 14 residues long. CDR3 region: CASSLGHLGETQYF. CDR3 in DNA: TGTGCCAGCAGCTTAGGCCACTTGGGGGAGACCCAGTACTTC.

V is TRBV6-6 and J is TRBJ2-1, with no clear D. Germline loops: CDR1 MNHNY, CDR2 SVGAGI (reference sequence). Trimming pared 5 bases from V and 7 bases from J, leaving 9 bases between. The CDR3 is 12 amino acids. The CDR3 sequence is CASSDRLNEQFF. The CDR3 nucleotides are TGTGCCAGCAGTGATAGGTTGAATGAGCAGTTCTTC.